This entry lists 22 T cell receptor beta chains sequenced from one sample in a study of cytomegalovirus exposure and HLA in healthy donors. The PCR contained 60 Vbeta and 13 Jbeta primers. Sequencing was performed with immunoSEQ multiplex PCR; in TCRdb, only in-frame clones are kept and a portion is missing. Of roughly 150,000 clones listed, roughly 70% are singletons. The specimen sequenced was PBMCs. Every receptor here comes from a male donor in good health and CMV-seronegative.

The sample holds one count of this clone. This rearrangement joins TRBV10-3 to TRBJ2-3, with 10 bases that match TRBD2. Trimming took 2 bases from V and 6 from J; bases not matched to a gene: 8. The CDR3 runs 16 residues. Germline V CDR1 and CDR2: ENHRY, SYGVKD. Here the CDR3 reads CAISELAGELGDTQYF. The CDR3, as DNA: TGTGCCATCAGTGAGCTAGCGGGGGAATTGGGGGATACGCAGTATTTT.

The chain joins TRBV5-1 to TRBJ2-6, with TRBD2 matching 10 bases. This CDR3 spans 17 amino acids. Trimming at V came to 2 bases and at J to 3 bases, leaving 5 bases not matched to a gene. Germline values: CDR1 SGHRS, CDR2 YFSETQ. CDR3 DNA: TGCGCCAGCAGCTTAGCGGGGGGGCCGGATGGGGCCAACGTCCTGACTTTC. Translating gives CASSLAGGPDGANVLTF.

Note on this clone: The identical CDR3 is also encoded by other nucleotide sequences in the sample. V and J are TRBV2 and TRBJ2-7; 9 bases agree with TRBD1. CDR3 length: 12 amino acids. After removal of 6 bases from V and 4 bases from J, the junction contained 1 base not matched to a gene. Germline CDR1 and CDR2: SNHLY and FYNNEI. The CDR3 sequence: CASRDRGYEQYF. Here the CDR3 DNA reads TGTGCCAGCAGGGACAGGGGTTACGAGCAGTACTTC.

The rearrangement joins TRBV13 to TRBJ2-7; D possibly corresponds to TRBD2 (5 bases). Germline CDR1 and CDR2: PRHDT and FYEKMQ (reference sequence). The CDR3 runs 14 residues. The germline V and J ends were trimmed by 3 bases and 3 bases, with 12 bases remaining between them. The CDR3 spells CASSLGKEVYEQYF. The DNA for the CDR3 is TGTGCCAGCAGCTTGGGGAAGGAGGTCTACGAGCAGTACTTC.

The J gene is TRBJ2-7, the V gene TRBV27, with D perhaps TRBD1 (6 bases). V lost 6 bases and J 1 base, leaving 16 bases between the germline ends. The length of the CDR3 is 15 residues. Germline CDR1 MNHEY, CDR2 SMNVEV (reference sequence). CDR3 protein: CASRIRQATSYEQYF. In DNA form, the CDR3 reads TGTGCCAGCAGGATAAGACAGGCGACTTCCTACGAGCAGTACTTC.

The chain combines TRBV5-1 with TRBJ1-3; 8 bases map to TRBD1. The CDR3 runs 14 residues. The germline V gene has CDR1 SGHRS and CDR2 YFSETQ. V lost 4 bases to trimming and J lost 4 bases; unmatched junction nucleotides: 4. The CDR3 reads CASSPDRGGNTIYF. As DNA, the CDR3 is TGCGCCAGCAGCCCTGACAGGGGAGGAAACACCATATATTTT.

The rearrangement links TRBV5-1 to TRBJ2-3, with D possibly matching TRBD1 (6 bases). Germline CDR1 reads SGHRS; CDR2 reads YFSETQ. The CDR3 is made up of 14 amino acids. V shed 4 bases and J shed 1 base, with 10 bases lying between them. The CDR3 sequence: CASSQGQRTDTQYF. CDR3 nucleotides: TGCGCCAGCAGCCAAGGACAGCGCACAGATACGCAGTATTTT. Looking up the rest from reference TRBV5-1 and TRBJ2-3 gives the full variable domain: KAGVTQTPRYLIKTRGQQVTLSCSPISGHRSVSWYQQTPGQGLQFLFEYFSETQRNKGNFPGRFSGRQFSNSRSEMNVSTLELGDSALYLCASSQGQRTDTQYFGPGTRLTVL.

The chain recombines TRBV10-3 with TRBJ2-1; 12 bases agree with TRBD2. Trimming took 4 bases from V and 7 from J; bases not matched to a gene: 5. Germline V gene lookup returns CDR1 ENHRY and CDR2 SYGVKD. The CDR3 is 15 amino acids. The CDR3 here is CAISAASGGANEQFF. In DNA, the CDR3 is TGTGCCATCAGTGCGGCTAGCGGGGGGGCGAATGAGCAGTTCTTC.

The chain combines TRBV15 with TRBJ1-5; 7 bases map to TRBD1. Germline lookup yields CDR1 LNHNV and CDR2 YYDKDF (reference sequence). CDR3 length: 17 amino acids. The V and J ends lost 3 bases and 2 bases, in that order; junction bases with no gene match: 10. The CDR3 here is CATSSGTDFWRNQPQHF. CDR3 DNA: TGTGCCACCAGCAGTGGGACAGACTTCTGGCGCAATCAGCCCCAGCATTTT.

The chain has TRBV28 and TRBJ1-1; D unresolved. Trimming shortened V by 3 bases and J by 5 bases, and 13 bases separated the two germline ends. Germline CDR1 is MDHEN and CDR2 is SYDVKM. The CDR3 extends over 14 amino acids. The CDR3 here is CASSFVGGKTEAFF. The CDR3, as DNA: TGTGCCAGCAGTTTTGTGGGAGGGAAGACTGAAGCTTTCTTT. Full variable domain (outside the CDR3, taken from reference TRBV28 and TRBJ1-1): DVKVTQSSRYLVKRTGEKVFLECVQDMDHENMFWYRQDPGLGLRLIYFSYDVKMKEKGDIPEGYSVSREKKERFSLILESASTNQTSMYLCASSFVGGKTEAFFGQGTRLTVV.

The chain uses TRBV10-2 and TRBJ1-2, with TRBD1 matching 12 bases. Germline CDR1 and CDR2: WSHSY and SAAADI. CDR3 length equals 15 residues. J was trimmed by 8 bases and V by 3 bases; bases with no gene match: 7. Here the CDR3 reads CASSEQGQGARGYTF. CDR3 nucleotides: TGCGCCAGCAGTGAACAGGGACAGGGGGCGAGGGGCTACACCTTC.

The rearrangement joins TRBV9 to TRBJ2-5, with a tentative D call TRBD2 (5 bases). Judging by the DNA end, TRBJ2-7 fits better; the J call may be wrong. Germline V gene sequence: CDR1 SGDLS, CDR2 YYNGEE. The CDR3 has 14 amino acids. The CDR3 spells CASSVEEGSYEQYF. The CDR3 DNA follows: TGTGCCAGCAGCGTAGAAGAGGGCTCCTACGAGCAGTACTTC.

The rearrangement joins TRBV6-5 to TRBJ2-1; 12 bases match TRBD2. CDR3 length: 15 amino acids. The junction had 4 bases not matched to a gene; V was cut back by 3 bases and J by 7 bases. Germline CDR1 MNHEY, CDR2 SVGAGI. The CDR3 sequence: CASSYAGLAGNEQFF. DNA of the CDR3: TGTGCCAGCAGTTATGCCGGACTAGCGGGAAATGAGCAGTTCTTC.

The chain links TRBV28 to TRBJ1-3, with D unclear. Trimming left V 3 bases short and J 1 base short, with 7 bases between. Looked up from germline, CDR1 is MDHEN and CDR2 is SYDVKM. This CDR3 region has 14 residues. CDR3: CASSFPSSGNTIYF. The CDR3 DNA reads as TGTGCCAGCAGTTTTCCTTCGTCTGGAAACACCATATATTTT.

The gene calls are TRBV5-1 and TRBJ2-7; tentative D call: TRBD2 (6 bases). From germline, CDR1 is SGHRS and CDR2 YFSETQ. The CDR3 has 13 amino acids. The V end lost 1 base, the J end lost 5 bases, and 10 bases lay between the germline ends. The chain's CDR3 is CASSLLADHEQYF. CDR3 nucleotide sequence: TGCGCCAGCAGCTTGTTAGCGGATCACGAGCAGTACTTC.

The V and J genes are TRBV18 and TRBJ1-3, with a weak D call TRBD1 (5 bases). CDR1 is KGHSH, CDR2 LQKENI, per germline. This CDR3 comprises 17 residues. V was cut by 6 bases and J by 0 bases, with 18 bases left in between. CDR3 bases: TGTGCCAGCTCCCCTCCGGGGGTGGGTCGCTCTGGAAACACCATATATTTT. Translated, it gives CASSPPGVGRSGNTIYF.

The CDR3 nucleotides read TGTGCCAGCAGCCTATTCAGGGGCCGTGAAGCTTTCTTT. Translated, it gives CASSLFRGREAFF. The chain couples TRBV7-9 to TRBJ1-1, with D maybe TRBD1 (6 bases). The CDR3 totals 13 residues. CDR1 SEHNR and CDR2 FQNEAQ come from the germline V gene (reference sequence). V gave up 5 bases and J gave up 7 bases, with 14 bases separating them.

In this sample, this clone turned up once. The V gene is TRBV7-3, the J gene TRBJ1-4, with D uncertain. Looked up from germline, CDR1 is SGHTA and CDR2 is FQGTGA. The ends were cut back, 3 bases at V and 0 bases at J, with 5 bases in the middle. The CDR3 loop spans 14 amino acids. CDR3: CASSFVSTNEKLFF. The CDR3 DNA follows: TGTGCCAGCAGCTTCGTATCAACTAATGAAAAACTGTTTTTT. The entire variable domain, with the rest obtained from reference TRBV7-3 and TRBJ1-4, is as follows: GAGVSQTPSNKVTEKGKYVELRCDPISGHTALYWYRQSLGQGPEFLIYFQGTGAADDSGLPNDRFFAVRPEGSVSTLKIQRTERGDSAVYLCASSFVSTNEKLFFGSGTQLSVL.

The chain couples TRBV27 to TRBJ1-5, with 7 bases aligning to TRBD1. This CDR3 spans 15 amino acids. Germline V gene sequence: CDR1 MNHEY, CDR2 SMNVEV (reference sequence). The trim removed 4 bases at V and 7 bases at J, leaving 10 bases unmatched. In DNA, the CDR3 is TGTGCCAGCAGTTCCCAGGGGGGACGGGGGCAGCCCCAGCATTTT. Translated: CASSSQGGRGQPQHF.

The V call is TRBV11-2, the J call TRBJ2-3; 10 positions agree with TRBD2. Germline assignment: CDR1 SGHAT and CDR2 FQNNGV. Germline trimming cut 1 base from V and 8 bases from J; bases unmatched to any gene: 6. This CDR3 comprises 15 residues. For the CDR3, the DNA is TGTGCCAGCAGCTTAGGGCTAGCGGGAGTAAGTACGCAGTATTTT. Amino acids: CASSLGLAGVSTQYF.

The chain joins TRBV11-1 to TRBJ1-2; weak D call: TRBD1 (6 bases). Per germline, CDR1 SGHAT and CDR2 FQDESV (reference sequence). Trimming left V 4 bases short and J 5 bases short, with 14 bases between. The CDR3 consists of 14 residues. The CDR3 coding sequence is TGTGCCAGCAGCTCCCAGACAGGATCTTATGGCTACACCTTC. Translation gives CASSSQTGSYGYTF.

The chain couples TRBV19 to TRBJ1-2; maybe TRBD1 (5 bases). Trimming removed 5 bases at V and 5 bases at J, with 18 bases between. The CDR3 runs 15 residues. Per the germline V gene, CDR1 is LNHDA and CDR2 is SQIVND (reference sequence). CDR3 region: CASSVGGTGLYGYTF. The CDR3, as DNA: TGTGCCAGTAGTGTTGGAGGGACCGGACTATATGGCTACACCTTC.